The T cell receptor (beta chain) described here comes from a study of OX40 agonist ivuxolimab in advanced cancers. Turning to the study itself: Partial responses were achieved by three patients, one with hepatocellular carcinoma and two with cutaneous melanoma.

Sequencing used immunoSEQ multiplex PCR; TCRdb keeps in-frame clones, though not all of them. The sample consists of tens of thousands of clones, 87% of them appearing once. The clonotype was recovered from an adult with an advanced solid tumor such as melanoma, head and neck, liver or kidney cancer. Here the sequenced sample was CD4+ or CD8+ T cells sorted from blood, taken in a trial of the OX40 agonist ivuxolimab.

CDR3 in amino acids: CASSLLTGSGFDYTF. CDR3 in DNA: TGTGCCAGCAGCTTATTGACAGGGTCGGGTTTTGACTACACCTTC. The genes are TRBV11-2 and TRBJ1-2, with TRBD1 identical over 7 bases. This CDR3 has 15 residues. The V gene's germline CDR1 is SGHAT and CDR2 FQNNGV. V lost 2 bases, J lost 10 bases, and 13 bases stayed unmatched.